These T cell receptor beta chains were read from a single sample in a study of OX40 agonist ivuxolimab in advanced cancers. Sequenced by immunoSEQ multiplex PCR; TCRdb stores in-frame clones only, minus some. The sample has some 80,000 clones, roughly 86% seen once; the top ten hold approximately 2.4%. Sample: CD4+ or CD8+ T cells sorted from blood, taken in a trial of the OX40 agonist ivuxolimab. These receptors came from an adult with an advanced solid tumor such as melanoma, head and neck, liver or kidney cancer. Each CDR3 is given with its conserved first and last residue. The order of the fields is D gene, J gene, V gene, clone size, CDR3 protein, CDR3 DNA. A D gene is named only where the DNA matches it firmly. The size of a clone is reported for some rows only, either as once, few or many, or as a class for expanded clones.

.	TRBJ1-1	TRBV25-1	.	CASNPLGATEAFF	TGTGCCAGCAACCCATTAGGAGCCACTGAAGCTTTCTTT
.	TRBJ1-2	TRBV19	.	CATRGLLTNYGYTF	TGTGCCACGCGGGGACTCCTAACTAACTATGGCTACACCTTC
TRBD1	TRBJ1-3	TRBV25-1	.	CASTPGGGNTIYF	TGTGCCAGCACCCCAGGGGGTGGAAACACCATATATTTT
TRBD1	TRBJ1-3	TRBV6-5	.	CASSHDRAYTIYF	TGTGCCAGCAGTCACGACAGGGCATACACCATATATTTT
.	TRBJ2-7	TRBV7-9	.	CASTPATGFPLEQYF	TGTGCCAGCACCCCCGCGACGGGGTTCCCTCTCGAGCAGTACTTC
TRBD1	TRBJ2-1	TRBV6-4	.	CASIRFPGQPYNEQFF	TGTGCCAGCATAAGGTTCCCGGGACAGCCATACAATGAGCAGTTCTTC
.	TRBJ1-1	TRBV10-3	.	CAITDGTQGAFF	TGTGCCATCACCGATGGGACTCAGGGGGCTTTCTTT
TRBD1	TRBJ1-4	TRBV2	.	CASSGLLGGGSEKLFF	TGTGCCAGCAGTGGGCTCCTAGGAGGGGGCAGTGAAAAACTGTTTTTT
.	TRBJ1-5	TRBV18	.	CASSPTSTTGHSNQPQHF	TGTGCCAGCTCACCAACATCCACGACAGGTCACAGCAATCAGCCCCAGCATTTT
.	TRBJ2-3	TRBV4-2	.	CASSQDRGAARDTQYF	TGTGCCAGCAGCCAAGATCGAGGGGCGGCTCGAGATACGCAGTATTTT
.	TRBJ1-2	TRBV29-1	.	CSVARGPLEGYTF	TGCAGCGTTGCAAGGGGACCCTTGGAAGGCTACACCTTC
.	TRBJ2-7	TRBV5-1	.	CASSSFPSSYEQYF	TGCGCCAGCAGCTCGTTCCCGTCCTCCTACGAGCAGTACTTC
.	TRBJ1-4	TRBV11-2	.	CASSLDRSEKLFF	TGTGCCAGCAGCTTAGATCGTAGTGAAAAACTGTTTTTT
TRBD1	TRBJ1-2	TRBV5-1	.	CASSSSGQGADGYTF	TGCGCCAGCAGCTCGTCGGGACAGGGGGCAGATGGCTACACCTTC
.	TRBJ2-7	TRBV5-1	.	CASSLGRAAPSYEQYF	TGCGCCAGCAGCTTGGGAAGGGCAGCCCCCTCCTACGAGCAGTACTTC
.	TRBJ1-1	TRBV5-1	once	CASSSLWHLNTEAFF	TGCGCCAGCAGCTCTTTGTGGCACTTGAACACTGAAGCTTTCTTT
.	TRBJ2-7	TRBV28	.	CASTPFGLTYEQYF	TGTGCCAGCACTCCTTTCGGACTAACCTACGAGCAGTACTTC
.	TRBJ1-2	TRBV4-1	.	CASSQGNPNGYTF	TGCGCCAGCAGCCAAGGGAATCCGAATGGCTACACCTTC
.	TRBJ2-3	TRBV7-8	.	CASSLRTADTQYF	TGTGCCAGCAGCCTCCGGACAGCAGATACGCAGTATTTT
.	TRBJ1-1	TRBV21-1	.	CASSFSTGTGNTEAFF	TGTGCCAGCAGCTTTTCTACCGGGACAGGTAACACTGAAGCTTTCTTT
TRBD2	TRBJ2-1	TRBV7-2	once	CASSLSGREVPQFF	TGTGCCAGCAGCTTATCAGGGCGGGAGGTCCCCCAGTTCTTC
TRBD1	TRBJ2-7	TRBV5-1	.	CASSLRPGQETYEQYF	TGCGCCAGCAGCCTCCGCCCGGGACAGGAGACTTACGAGCAGTACTTC
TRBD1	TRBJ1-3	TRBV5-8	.	CASSYGQAGNTIYF	TGTGCCAGCAGTTATGGACAGGCTGGAAACACCATATATTTT
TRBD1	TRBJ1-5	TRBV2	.	CASSVHGTGVGQPQHF	TGTGCCAGCAGTGTTCACGGGACAGGGGTGGGACAGCCCCAGCATTTT
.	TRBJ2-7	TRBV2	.	CALDRPSYEQYF	TGTGCCCTGGACCGTCCCTCCTACGAGCAGTACTTC
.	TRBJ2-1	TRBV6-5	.	CASSYGERRKQFF	TGTGCCAGCAGCTACGGGGAGCGGCGTAAGCAGTTCTTC
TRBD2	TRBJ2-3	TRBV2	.	CASSEKGLAGVRDTQYF	TGTGCCAGCAGTGAAAAGGGACTAGCGGGAGTTCGAGATACGCAGTATTTT
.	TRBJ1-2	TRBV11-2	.	CASSLRAGLVQYGYTF	TGTGCCAGCAGCTTGCGGGCAGGGCTCGTGCAGTATGGCTACACCTTC
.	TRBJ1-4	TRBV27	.	CASGKGQWEKLFF	TGTGCCAGCGGGAAGGGGCAGTGGGAAAAACTGTTTTTT
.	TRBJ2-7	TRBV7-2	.	CASSFRDGGHYEQYF	TGTGCCAGCAGCTTCCGGGACGGGGGACACTACGAGCAGTACTTC
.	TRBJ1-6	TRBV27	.	CASSLSGRASYNSPLHF	TGTGCCAGCAGTTTATCCGGAAGGGCCTCCTATAATTCACCCCTCCACTTT
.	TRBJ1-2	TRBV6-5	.	CASSPSTGLGYTF	TGTGCCAGCAGTCCCTCTACAGGGCTTGGCTACACCTTC
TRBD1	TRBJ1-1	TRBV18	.	CASSAGTENTEAFF	TGTGCCAGCTCCGCCGGGACAGAAAACACTGAAGCTTTCTTT
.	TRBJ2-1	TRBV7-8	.	CASSPHLRPNLGAYNEQFF	TGTGCCAGCAGCCCCCACTTGAGACCGAACCTGGGGGCCTACAATGAGCAGTTCTTC
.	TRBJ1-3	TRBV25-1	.	CASTLGSGNTIYF	TGTGCCAGCACCCTAGGCTCTGGAAACACCATATATTTT
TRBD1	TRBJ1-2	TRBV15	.	CATSRGDRGYGYTF	TGTGCCACCAGCAGAGGAGACAGGGGGTATGGCTACACCTTC
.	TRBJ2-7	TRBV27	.	CASSLNSYWVEDEQYF	TGTGCCAGCAGTTTAAACAGTTATTGGGTAGAGGACGAGCAGTACTTC
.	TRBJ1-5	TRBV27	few	CASLWANQPQHF	TGTGCCAGCCTGTGGGCCAATCAGCCCCAGCATTTT
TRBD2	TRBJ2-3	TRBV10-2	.	CASRQLGLAGGTDTQYF	TGCGCCAGCAGGCAACTAGGACTAGCGGGGGGCACAGATACGCAGTATTTT
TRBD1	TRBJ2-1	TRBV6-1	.	CASSTGGRSVEQFF	TGTGCCAGCAGTACAGGGGGCCGTAGTGTTGAGCAGTTCTTC
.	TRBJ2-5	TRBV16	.	CASSQLAGRETQYF	TGTGCCAGCAGCCAATTGGCGGGGCGAGAGACCCAGTACTTC
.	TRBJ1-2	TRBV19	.	CASSIDGNHGYTF	TGTGCCAGTAGTATAGATGGTAACCATGGCTACACCTTC
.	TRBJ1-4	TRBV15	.	CATSRGTANEKLFF	TGTGCCACCAGCAGAGGGACAGCTAATGAAAAACTGTTTTTT
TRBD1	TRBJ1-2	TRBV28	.	CASIMNRGQGGYTF	TGTGCCAGCATCATGAACAGGGGGCAGGGTGGCTACACCTTC
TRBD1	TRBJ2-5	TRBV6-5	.	CASSSDRGWETQYF	TGTGCCAGCAGCTCTGACAGGGGGTGGGAGACCCAGTACTTC
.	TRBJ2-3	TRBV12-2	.	CASRSHGGTSTDTQYF	TGTGCAAGTCGCTCCCACGGGGGGACTAGCACAGATACGCAGTATTTT
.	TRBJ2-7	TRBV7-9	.	CASSPTRGGVFHEQYF	TGTGCCAGCAGCCCTACCCGTGGGGGCGTTTTCCACGAGCAGTACTTC
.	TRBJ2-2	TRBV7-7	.	CASSRGTVGNTGELFF	TGTGCTAGCAGCCGCGGGACAGTGGGGAACACCGGGGAGCTGTTTTTT
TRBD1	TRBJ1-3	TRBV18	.	CASSPRTGSAGNTIYF	TGTGCCAGCTCACCGCGGACAGGGTCTGCTGGAAACACCATATATTTT
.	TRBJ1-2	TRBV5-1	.	CASSPQVEDSNGYTF	TGCGCCAGCAGCCCCCAGGTAGAGGACAGTAATGGCTACACCTTC
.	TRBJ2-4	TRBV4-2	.	CASSHDGQRGNIQYF	TGTGCCAGCAGCCATGATGGACAGCGCGGAAACATTCAGTACTTC
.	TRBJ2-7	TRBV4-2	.	CASSLASGLYEQYF	TGTGCCAGCAGCCTCGCCTCGGGGCTCTACGAGCAGTACTTC
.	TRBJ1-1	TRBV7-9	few	CASSLFWETEAFF	TGTGCCAGCAGCCTTTTCTGGGAGACTGAAGCTTTCTTT
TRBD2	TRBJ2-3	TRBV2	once	CASGLLAGGGDTQYF	TGTGCCAGCGGATTACTAGCGGGGGGGGGAGATACGCAGTATTTT
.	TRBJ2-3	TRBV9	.	CASRAGGTDTQYF	TGTGCCTCTCGGGCGGGCGGCACAGATACGCAGTATTTT
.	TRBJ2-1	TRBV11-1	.	CASSPAGRGYYNEQFF	TGTGCCAGCAGCCCCGCTGGTAGGGGCTACTACAATGAGCAGTTCTTC
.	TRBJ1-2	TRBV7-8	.	CASSLGGFNYGYTF	TGTGCCAGCAGCTTAGGGGGGTTTAACTATGGCTACACCTTC